Here is one TCR beta chain with its context. Its antigen remains unidentified. A read error may account for a junction end that differs from germline. This specimen comes from a study of blood T cells in healthy people across ages. Study-level findings and limits: One million T cells yielded diversity estimates that were considered underestimates.

Next came a second PCR, run for about 7 to 12 cycles, which used a sample-barcoded 5' primer along with a J-beta primer mix. TCRdb passed the 5' RACE reads through MiXCR, listing each CDR3 protein once. This sample carries about 930,000 distinct CDR3 sequences, around 29% of them seen once, and the ten largest clones take roughly 10%. The CDR3 is 14 residues long. Germline CDR1 DFQATT, CDR2 SNEGSKA (reference sequence). These data were also filed under a second study, of T cells of mothers and their children. As that study records: Donors comprised a few healthy Caucasian mothers plus their six children. The authors found no persistent microchimeric T cell clones.

The clonotype comes from a woman in her thirties or forties in good health. Sample: blood. V is TRBV20-1 and J is TRBJ1-2; a weak D match, TRBD1 (5 bases). CDR3 bases: TGCAGTACTAGAGATGAGGTAGGGGCAGGAGGCTACACCTTC. This sequence encodes CSTRDEVGAGGYTF.